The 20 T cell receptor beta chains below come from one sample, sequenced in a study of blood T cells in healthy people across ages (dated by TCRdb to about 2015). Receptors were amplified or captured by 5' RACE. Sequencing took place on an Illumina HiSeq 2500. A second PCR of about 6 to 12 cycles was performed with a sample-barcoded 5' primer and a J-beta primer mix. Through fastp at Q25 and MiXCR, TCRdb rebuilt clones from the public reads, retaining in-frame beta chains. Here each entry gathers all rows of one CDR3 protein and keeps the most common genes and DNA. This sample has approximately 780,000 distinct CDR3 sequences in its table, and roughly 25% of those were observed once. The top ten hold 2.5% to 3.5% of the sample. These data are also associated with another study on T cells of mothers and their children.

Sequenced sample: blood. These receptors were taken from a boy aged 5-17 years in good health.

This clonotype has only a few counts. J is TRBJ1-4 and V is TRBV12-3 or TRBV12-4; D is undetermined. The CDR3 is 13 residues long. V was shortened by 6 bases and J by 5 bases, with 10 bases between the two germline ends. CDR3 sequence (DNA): TGTGCCAGCAGGGAAGATCCAAATGAAAAACTGTTTTTT. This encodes CASREDPNEKLFF.

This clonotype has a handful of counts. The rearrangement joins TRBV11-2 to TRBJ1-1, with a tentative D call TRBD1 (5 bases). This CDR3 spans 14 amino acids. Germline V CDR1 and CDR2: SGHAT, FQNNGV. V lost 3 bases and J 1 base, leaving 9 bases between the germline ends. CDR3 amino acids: CASSLGVRNTEAFF. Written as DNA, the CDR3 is TGTGCCAGCAGCTTGGGGGTAAGGAACACTGAAGCTTTCTTT.

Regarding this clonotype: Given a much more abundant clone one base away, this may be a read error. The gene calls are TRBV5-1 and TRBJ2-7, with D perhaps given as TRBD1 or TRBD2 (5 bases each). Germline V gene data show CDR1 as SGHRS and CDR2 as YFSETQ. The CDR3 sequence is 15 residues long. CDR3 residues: CASSLDGDGTNERYF. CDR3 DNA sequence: TGCGCCAGCAGCTTGGACGGGGACGGAACTAACGAGCGGTACTTC.

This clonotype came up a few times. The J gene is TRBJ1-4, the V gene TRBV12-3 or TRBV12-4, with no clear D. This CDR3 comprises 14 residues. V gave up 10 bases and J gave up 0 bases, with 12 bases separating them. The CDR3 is CATGRSATNEKLFF. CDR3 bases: TGTGCCACCGGGAGGTCTGCAACTAATGAAAAACTGTTTTTT.

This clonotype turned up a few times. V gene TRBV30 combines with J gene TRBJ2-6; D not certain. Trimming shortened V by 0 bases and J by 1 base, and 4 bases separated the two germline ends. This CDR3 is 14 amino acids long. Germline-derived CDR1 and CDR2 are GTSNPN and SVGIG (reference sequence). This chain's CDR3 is CAWSVISGANVLTF. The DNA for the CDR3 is TGTGCCTGGAGTGTAATTTCTGGGGCCAACGTCCTGACTTTC.

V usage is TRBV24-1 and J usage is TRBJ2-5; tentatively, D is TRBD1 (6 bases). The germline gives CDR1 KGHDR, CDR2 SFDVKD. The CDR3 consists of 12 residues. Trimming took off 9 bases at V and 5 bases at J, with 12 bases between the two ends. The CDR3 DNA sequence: TGTGCCACCGGTACAGGGTTGGAGACCCAGTACTTC. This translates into CATGTGLETQYF.

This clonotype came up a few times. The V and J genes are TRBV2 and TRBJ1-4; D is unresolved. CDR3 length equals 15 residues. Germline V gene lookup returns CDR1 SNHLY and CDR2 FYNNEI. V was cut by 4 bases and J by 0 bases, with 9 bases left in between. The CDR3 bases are TGTGCCAGCAGTGTTTTACTAGCAACTAATGAAAAACTGTTTTTT. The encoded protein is CASSVLLATNEKLFF.

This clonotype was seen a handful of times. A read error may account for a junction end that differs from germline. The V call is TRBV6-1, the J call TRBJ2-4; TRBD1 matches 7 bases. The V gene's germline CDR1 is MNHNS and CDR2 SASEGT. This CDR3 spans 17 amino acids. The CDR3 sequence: CASSGQAGTLAKNIQYF. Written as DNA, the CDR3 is TGCGCCAGCAGTGGACAGGCTGGAACTTTAGCCAAAAACATTCAGTACTTC.

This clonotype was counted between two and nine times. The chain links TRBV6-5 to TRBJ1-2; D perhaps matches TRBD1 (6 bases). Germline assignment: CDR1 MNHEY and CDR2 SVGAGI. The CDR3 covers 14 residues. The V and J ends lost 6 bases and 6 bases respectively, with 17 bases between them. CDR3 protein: CASRAYTGKNGYTF. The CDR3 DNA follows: TGTGCCAGCAGAGCCTATACAGGGAAGAATGGCTACACCTTC.

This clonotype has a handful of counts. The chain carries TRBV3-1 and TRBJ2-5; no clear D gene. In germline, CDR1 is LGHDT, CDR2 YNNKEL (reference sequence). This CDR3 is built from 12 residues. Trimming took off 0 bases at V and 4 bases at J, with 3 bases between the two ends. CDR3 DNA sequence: TGTGCCAGCAGCCAAGATATAGAGACCCAGTACTTC. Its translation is CASSQDIETQYF.

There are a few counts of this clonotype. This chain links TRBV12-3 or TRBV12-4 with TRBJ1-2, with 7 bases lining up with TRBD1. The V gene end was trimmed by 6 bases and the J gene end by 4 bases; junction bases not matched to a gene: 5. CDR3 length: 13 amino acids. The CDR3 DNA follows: TGTGCCAGCAGCCAAACAGGGGCCTATGGCTACACCTTC. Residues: CASSQTGAYGYTF.

In nucleotides, the CDR3 is TGTGCCACCAGTGACGGGGGTTCAGATACGCAGTATTTT. Translating it yields CATSDGGSDTQYF. The V call is TRBV24-1, the J call TRBJ2-3; D may be TRBD2 (6 bases). Deletions cut 4 bases from V and 4 bases from J, with 8 bases between. The CDR3 length is 13 residues. Germline CDR1 is KGHDR and CDR2 is SFDVKD.

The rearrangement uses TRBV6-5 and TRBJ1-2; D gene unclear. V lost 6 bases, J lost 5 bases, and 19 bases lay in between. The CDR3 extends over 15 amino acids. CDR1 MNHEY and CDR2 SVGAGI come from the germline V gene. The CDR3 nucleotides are TGTGCCAGCAGGTTGAGGAGGGCGGGTGGATATGGCTACACCTTC. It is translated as CASRLRRAGGYGYTF.

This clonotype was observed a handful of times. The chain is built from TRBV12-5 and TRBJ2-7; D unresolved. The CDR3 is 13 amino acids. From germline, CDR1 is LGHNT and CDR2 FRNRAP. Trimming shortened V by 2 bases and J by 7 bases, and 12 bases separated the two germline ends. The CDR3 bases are TGTGCTAGTGGTTTGTGGACCCTTGGGGAGCAGTACTTC. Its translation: CASGLWTLGEQYF.

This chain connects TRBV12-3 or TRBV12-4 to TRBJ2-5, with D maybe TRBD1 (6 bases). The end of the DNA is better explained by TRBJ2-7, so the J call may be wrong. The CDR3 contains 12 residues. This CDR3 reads CASQGSSYEQYF. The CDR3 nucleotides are TGTGCCAGCCAGGGGAGCTCCTACGAGCAGTACTTC.

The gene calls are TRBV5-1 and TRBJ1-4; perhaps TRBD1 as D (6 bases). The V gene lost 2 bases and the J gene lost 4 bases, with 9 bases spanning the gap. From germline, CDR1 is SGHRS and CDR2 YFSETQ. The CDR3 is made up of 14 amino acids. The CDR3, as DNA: TGCGCCAGCAGCTTCGGACAGTTTAATGAAAAACTGTTTTTT. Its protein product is CASSFGQFNEKLFF.

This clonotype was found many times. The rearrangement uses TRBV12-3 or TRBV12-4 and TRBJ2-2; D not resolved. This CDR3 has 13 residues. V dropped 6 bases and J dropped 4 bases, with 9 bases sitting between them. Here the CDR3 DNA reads TGTGCCAGCAGCTTAACCGTCACCGGGGAGCTGTTTTTT. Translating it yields CASSLTVTGELFF.

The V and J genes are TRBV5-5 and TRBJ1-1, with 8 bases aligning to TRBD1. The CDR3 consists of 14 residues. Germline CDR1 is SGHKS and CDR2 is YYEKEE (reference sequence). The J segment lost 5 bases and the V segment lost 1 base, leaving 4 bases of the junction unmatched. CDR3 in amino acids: CASSLWTGSTEAFF. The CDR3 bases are TGTGCCAGCAGCTTGTGGACAGGGAGTACTGAAGCTTTCTTT.

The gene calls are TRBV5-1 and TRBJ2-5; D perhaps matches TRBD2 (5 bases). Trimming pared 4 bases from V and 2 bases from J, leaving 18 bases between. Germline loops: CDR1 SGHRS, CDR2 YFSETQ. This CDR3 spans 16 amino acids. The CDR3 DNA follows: TGCGCCAGCAGCATGGCCGTGAGGGCAGTTCAAGAGACCCAGTACTTC. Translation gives CASSMAVRAVQETQYF.

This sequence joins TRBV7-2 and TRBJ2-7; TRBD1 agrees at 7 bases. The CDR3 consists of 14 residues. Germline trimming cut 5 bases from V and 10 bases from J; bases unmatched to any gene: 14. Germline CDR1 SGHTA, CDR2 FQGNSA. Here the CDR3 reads CASSETRQGRQQYF. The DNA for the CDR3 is TGTGCCAGCAGCGAAACAAGACAGGGCCGACAACAGTACTTC.